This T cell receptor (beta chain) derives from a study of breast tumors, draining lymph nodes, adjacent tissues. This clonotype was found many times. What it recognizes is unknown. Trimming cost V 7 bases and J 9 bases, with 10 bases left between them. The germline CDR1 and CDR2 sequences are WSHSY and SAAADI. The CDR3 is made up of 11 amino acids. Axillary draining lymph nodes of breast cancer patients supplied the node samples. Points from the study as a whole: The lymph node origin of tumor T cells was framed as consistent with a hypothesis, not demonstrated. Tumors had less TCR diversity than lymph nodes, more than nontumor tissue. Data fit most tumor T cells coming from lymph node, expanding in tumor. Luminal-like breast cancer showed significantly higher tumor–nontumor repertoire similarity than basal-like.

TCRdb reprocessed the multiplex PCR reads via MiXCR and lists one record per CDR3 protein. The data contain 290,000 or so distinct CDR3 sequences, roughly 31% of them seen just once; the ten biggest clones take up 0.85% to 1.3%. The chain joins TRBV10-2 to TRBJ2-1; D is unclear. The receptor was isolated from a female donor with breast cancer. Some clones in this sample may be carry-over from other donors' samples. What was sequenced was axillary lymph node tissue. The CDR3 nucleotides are TGCGCCAGCAAGGGTCTCGGTGAGCAGTTCTTC. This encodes CASKGLGEQFF.